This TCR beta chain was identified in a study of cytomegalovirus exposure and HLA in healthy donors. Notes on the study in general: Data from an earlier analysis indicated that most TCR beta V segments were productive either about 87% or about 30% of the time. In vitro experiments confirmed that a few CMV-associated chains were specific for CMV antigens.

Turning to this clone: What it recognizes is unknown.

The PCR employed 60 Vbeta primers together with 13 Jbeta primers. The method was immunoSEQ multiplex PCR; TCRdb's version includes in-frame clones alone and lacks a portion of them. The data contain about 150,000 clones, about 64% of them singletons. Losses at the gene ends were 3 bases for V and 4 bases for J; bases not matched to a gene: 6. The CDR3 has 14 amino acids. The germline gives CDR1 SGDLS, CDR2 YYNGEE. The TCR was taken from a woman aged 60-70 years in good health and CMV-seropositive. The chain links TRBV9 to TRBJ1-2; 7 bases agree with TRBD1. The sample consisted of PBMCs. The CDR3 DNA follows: TGTGCCAGCAGCGCCGACAGGGACGGCTATGGCTACACCTTC. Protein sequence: CASSADRDGYGYTF.